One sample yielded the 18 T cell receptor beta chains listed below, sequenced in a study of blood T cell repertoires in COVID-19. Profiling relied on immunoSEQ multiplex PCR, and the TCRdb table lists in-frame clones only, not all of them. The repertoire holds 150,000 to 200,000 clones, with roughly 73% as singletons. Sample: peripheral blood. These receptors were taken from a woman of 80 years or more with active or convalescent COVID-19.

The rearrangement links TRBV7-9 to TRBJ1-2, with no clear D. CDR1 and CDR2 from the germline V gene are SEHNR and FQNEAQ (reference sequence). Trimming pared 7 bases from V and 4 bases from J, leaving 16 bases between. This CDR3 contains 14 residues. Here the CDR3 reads CASTDTWQAYGYTF. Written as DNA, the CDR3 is TGTGCCAGCACCGACACCTGGCAGGCCTATGGCTACACCTTC.

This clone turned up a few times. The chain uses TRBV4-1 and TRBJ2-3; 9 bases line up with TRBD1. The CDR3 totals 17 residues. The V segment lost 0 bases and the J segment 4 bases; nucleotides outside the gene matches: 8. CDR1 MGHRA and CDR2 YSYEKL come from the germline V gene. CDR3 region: CASSQDGAGQGADTQYF. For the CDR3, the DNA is TGCGCCAGCAGCCAAGATGGGGCGGGACAGGGCGCAGATACGCAGTATTTT.

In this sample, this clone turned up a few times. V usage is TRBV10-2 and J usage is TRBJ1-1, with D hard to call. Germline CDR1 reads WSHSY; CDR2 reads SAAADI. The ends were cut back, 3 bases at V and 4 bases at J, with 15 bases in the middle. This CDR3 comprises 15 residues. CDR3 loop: CASSEPGRRSTEAFF. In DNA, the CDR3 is TGCGCCAGCAGTGAACCGGGGAGGCGGAGCACTGAAGCTTTCTTT.

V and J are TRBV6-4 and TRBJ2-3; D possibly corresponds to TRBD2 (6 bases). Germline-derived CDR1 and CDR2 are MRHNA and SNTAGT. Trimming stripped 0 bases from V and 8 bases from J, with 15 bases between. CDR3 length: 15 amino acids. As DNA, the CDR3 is TGTGCCAGCAGTGACTCGATTGCCGGGAGTGGTACGCAGTATTTT. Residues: CASSDSIAGSGTQYF.

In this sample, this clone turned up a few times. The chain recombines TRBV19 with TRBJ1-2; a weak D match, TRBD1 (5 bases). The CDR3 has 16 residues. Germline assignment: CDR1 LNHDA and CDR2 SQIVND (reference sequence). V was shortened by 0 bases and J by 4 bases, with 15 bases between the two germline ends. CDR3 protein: CASSIESGGVSYGYTF. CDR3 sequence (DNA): TGTGCCAGTAGTATAGAGTCGGGGGGGGTAAGCTATGGCTACACCTTC.

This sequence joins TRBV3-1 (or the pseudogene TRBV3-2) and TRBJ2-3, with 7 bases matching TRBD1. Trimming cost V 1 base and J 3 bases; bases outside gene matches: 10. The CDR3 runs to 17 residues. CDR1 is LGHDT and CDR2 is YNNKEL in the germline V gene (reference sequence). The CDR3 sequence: CASSQAPPGQRTDTQYF. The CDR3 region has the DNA TGTGCCAGCAGCCAAGCCCCACCGGGACAGAGGACAGATACGCAGTATTTT.

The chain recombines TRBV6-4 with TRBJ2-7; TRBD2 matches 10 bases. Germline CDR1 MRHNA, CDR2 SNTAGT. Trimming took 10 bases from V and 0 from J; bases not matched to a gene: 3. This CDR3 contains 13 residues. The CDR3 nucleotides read TGTGCCATCACTAGCGGGGACTCCTACGAGCAGTACTTC. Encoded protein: CAITSGDSYEQYF.

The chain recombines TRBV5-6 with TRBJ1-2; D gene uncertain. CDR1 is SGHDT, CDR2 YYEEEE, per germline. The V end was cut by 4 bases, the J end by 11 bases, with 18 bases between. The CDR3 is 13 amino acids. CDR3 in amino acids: CASSPPLESGYTF. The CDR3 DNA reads TGTGCCAGCAGCCCCCCCCTGGAGTCGGGATACACCTTC. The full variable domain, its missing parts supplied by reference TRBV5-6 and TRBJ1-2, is DAGVTQSPTHLIKTRGQQVTLRCSPKSGHDTVSWYQQALGQGPQFIFQYYEEEERQRGNFPDRFSGHQFPNYSSELNVNALLLGDSALYLCASSPPLESGYTFGSGTRLTVV.

Written as DNA, the CDR3 is TGTGCCAGCTCACCGATAGAGGGCGCGAACACTGAAGCTTTCTTT. It yields the protein CASSPIEGANTEAFF. The J gene is TRBJ1-1, the V gene TRBV18; D is unresolved. The V end was cut by 3 bases, the J end by 1 base, with 12 bases between. The CDR3 is made up of 15 amino acids. The V gene's germline CDR1 is KGHSH and CDR2 LQKENI.

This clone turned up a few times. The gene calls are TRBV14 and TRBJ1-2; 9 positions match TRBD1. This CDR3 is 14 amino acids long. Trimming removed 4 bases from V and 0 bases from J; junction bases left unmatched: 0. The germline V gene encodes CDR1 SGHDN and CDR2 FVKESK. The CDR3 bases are TGTGCCAGCAGCCGACAGGGGGCTAACTATGGCTACACCTTC. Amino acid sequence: CASSRQGANYGYTF.

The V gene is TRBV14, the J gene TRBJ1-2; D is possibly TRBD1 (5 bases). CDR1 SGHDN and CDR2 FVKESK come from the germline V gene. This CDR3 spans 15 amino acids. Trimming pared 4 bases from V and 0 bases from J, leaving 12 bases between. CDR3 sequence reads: CASSPFDSANYGYTF. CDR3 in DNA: TGTGCCAGCAGCCCTTTTGACAGCGCTAACTATGGCTACACCTTC.

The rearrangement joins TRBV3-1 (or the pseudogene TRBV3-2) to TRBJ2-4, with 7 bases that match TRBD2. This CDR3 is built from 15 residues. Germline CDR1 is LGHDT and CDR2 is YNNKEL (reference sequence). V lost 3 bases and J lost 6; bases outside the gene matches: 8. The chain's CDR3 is CASSHGLDVINIQYF. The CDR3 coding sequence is TGTGCCAGCAGCCACGGACTAGACGTGATAAACATTCAGTACTTC.

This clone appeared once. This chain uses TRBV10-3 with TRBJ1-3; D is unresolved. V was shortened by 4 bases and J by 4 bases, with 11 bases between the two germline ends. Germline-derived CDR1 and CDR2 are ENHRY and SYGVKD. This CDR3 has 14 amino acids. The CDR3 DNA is TGTGCCATCAGTGGTGCGGTTCGGGGAAACACCATATATTTT. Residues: CAISGAVRGNTIYF.

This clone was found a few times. The CDR3 bases are TGTGCCAGCAGCTTGGCAGGGGGAAACTCTGGAAACACCATATATTTT. It encodes CASSLAGGNSGNTIYF. The chain carries TRBV5-6 and TRBJ1-3, with TRBD1 identical over 7 bases. Germline lookup yields CDR1 SGHDT and CDR2 YYEEEE. The CDR3 runs to 16 residues. Trimming cost V 0 bases and J 0 bases; bases outside gene matches: 3.

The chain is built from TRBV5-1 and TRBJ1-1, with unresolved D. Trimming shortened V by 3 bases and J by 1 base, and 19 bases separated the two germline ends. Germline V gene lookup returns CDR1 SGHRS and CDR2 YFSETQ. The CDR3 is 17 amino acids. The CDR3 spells CASSSAAGGTTNTEAFF. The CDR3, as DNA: TGCGCCAGCAGCTCGGCCGCCGGAGGCACCACGAACACTGAAGCTTTCTTT.

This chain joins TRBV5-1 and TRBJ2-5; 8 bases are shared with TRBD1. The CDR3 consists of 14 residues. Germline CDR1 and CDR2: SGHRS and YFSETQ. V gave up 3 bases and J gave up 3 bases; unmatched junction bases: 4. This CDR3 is CASSYGQGKETQYF. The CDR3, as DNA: TGCGCCAGCAGCTACGGACAGGGTAAAGAGACCCAGTACTTC.

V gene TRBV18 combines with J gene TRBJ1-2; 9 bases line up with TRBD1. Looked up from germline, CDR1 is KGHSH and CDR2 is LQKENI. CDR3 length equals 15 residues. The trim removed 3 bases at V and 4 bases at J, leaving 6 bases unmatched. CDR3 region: CASSPRTGESYGYTF. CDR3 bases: TGTGCCAGCTCACCCAGGACAGGGGAAAGCTATGGCTACACCTTC.

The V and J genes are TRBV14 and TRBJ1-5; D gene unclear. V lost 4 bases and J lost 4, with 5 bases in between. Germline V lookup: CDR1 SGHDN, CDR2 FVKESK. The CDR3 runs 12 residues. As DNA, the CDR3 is TGTGCCAGCAGCCTTCCAAATCAGCCCCAGCATTTT. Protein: CASSLPNQPQHF.